These T cell receptor beta chains were read from a single sample in a study of prognosis after radiotherapy for stage I lung cancer. TCRdb recomputed calls from the multiplex PCR reads with MiXCR, one row per CDR3 protein. The sample shows roughly 14,000 distinct CDR3 sequences, 55% to 65% of them seen only once. The source material was PBMCs, sampled before or after stereotactic body radiation therapy (not recorded which). The source is a donor aged 50 or older with non-small cell lung cancer. The CDR3 runs from the conserved cysteine through the conserved F or W. The D gene is left open where the match is weak. Size tells how often a clone was seen (once, few, many) or the class of an expanded clone, and some rows leave it out.

j_call | d_call | clone_size | v_call | cdr3_aa | cdr3_nt
TRBJ2-3 | - | many | TRBV2 | CASSESGSSTDTQYF | TGTGCCAGCAGTGAAAGCGGGTCTAGCACAGATACGCAGTATTTT
TRBJ2-7 | - | - | TRBV12-3/TRBV12-4 | CASSSRKGSYEQYF | TGTGCAAGCAGTTCGCGAAAGGGGTCATACGAGCAGTACTTC
TRBJ2-1 | - | medium-sized | TRBV25-1 | CASSDPGSSYNEQFF | TGTGCCAGCAGTGACCCCGGGAGCTCCTACAATGAGCAGTTCTTC
TRBJ1-5 | TRBD1 | medium-sized | TRBV27 | CASSFTGGQPQHF | TGTGCCAGCAGTTTCACAGGGGGACAGCCCCAGCATTTT
TRBJ1-6 | - | - | TRBV25-1 | CASRPQGYGSPLHF | TGTGCCAGCAGACCTCAGGGTTATGGTTCACCCCTCCACTTT
TRBJ2-1 | TRBD2 | many | TRBV15 | CATSPYGTTRYNEQFF | TGTGCCACCAGCCCCTACGGGACTACCCGTTACAATGAGCAGTTCTTC
TRBJ1-5 | - | medium-sized | TRBV5-1 | CASSPGGNQPQHF | TGCGCCAGCAGTCCAGGGGGCAATCAGCCCCAGCATTTT
TRBJ1-5 | - | few | TRBV30 | CAARPGDGQPQHF | TGTGCCGCTAGACCGGGGGATGGTCAGCCCCAGCATTTT
TRBJ2-1 | - | - | TRBV6-1 | CASSEEEGSVNEQFF | TGTGCCAGCAGTGAAGAAGAGGGGAGTGTAAATGAGCAGTTCTTC
TRBJ2-1 | - | many | TRBV3-1 | CASSQDLGLAYNEQFF | TGTGCCAGCAGCCAAGATTTAGGACTGGCCTACAATGAGCAGTTCTTC
TRBJ2-5 | TRBD1 | - | TRBV6-1 | CASRSPGQGGTQYF | TGTGCCAGCAGGTCTCCGGGACAGGGGGGGACCCAGTACTTC
TRBJ2-5 | - | many | TRBV20-1 | CSARGRGKETQYF | TGCAGTGCTAGAGGCCGTGGGAAGGAGACCCAGTACTTC
TRBJ1-5 | - | few | TRBV12-3/TRBV12-4 | CASRSPRVNQPQHF | TGTGCCAGCAGGTCCCCCCGGGTCAATCAGCCCCAGCATTTT
TRBJ1-6 | TRBD1 | few | TRBV5-4 | CANRTPGTENSPLHF | TGTGCCAACCGAACCCCGGGGACAGAGAATTCACCCCTCCACTTT
TRBJ1-1 | - | medium-sized | TRBV20-1 | CSARDRAGESFGTEAFF | TGCAGTGCTAGAGATCGGGCAGGGGAGTCTTTCGGGACTGAAGCTTTCTTT
TRBJ2-1 | TRBD1 | - | TRBV11-3 | CASSDNRGRGCEQFF | TGTGCCAGCAGCGATAACAGGGGGCGAGGGTGCGAGCAGTTCTTC
TRBJ2-7 | - | - | TRBV27 | CASRGALEKQYF | TGTGCCAGCCGTGGGGCCCTGGAAAAGCAGTACTTC
TRBJ1-2 | TRBD1 | - | TRBV5-4 | CASSSGTGHNYVYTF | TGTGCCAGCAGCTCCGGGACAGGGCATAACTATGTCTACACCTTC
TRBJ2-1 | - | - | TRBV20-1 | CSARLPNYNEQLF | TGCAGTGCTAGGTTACCGAATTACAATGAGCAGTTATTC
TRBJ2-2 | - | - | TRBV10-3 | CAIHRENTGELFF | TGTGCCATCCACCGGGAAAACACCGGGGAGCTGTTTTTT
TRBJ2-5 | TRBD2 | many | TRBV7-2 | CASSLERGSKSQYF | TGTGCCAGCAGCTTAGAGCGGGGTTCGAAGAGCCAGTACTTC
TRBJ2-1 | TRBD2 | few | TRBV19 | CASITGTSGTSFF | TGTGCCAGTATCACCGGGACTAGCGGGACCTCGTTCTTC
TRBJ1-1 | TRBD1 | - | TRBV11-1 | CASSRPRGQGYTEAFF | TGTGCCAGCAGCCGCCCGCGGGGACAGGGTTATACTGAAGCTTTCTTT
TRBJ1-3 | - | - | TRBV11-3 | CASDLGGVGNTIYF | TGTGCCAGCGACTTGGGAGGGGTCGGAAACACCATATATTTT
TRBJ2-1 | - | - | TRBV6-1 | CAGQARGGEQFF | TGTGCCGGACAGGCCAGGGGGGGGGAGCAGTTCTTC
TRBJ2-2 | - | - | TRBV3-1 | CASSQGIGELFF | TGTGCCAGCAGCCAAGGCATCGGGGAGCTGTTTTTT
TRBJ1-2 | - | many | TRBV7-9 | CASSPGLAYGYTF | TGTGCCAGCAGTCCCGGGTTAGCCTATGGCTACACCTTC
TRBJ2-7 | - | - | TRBV28 | CASSLFWGSGYDQYF | TGTGCCAGCAGTTTATTTTGGGGGTCGGGCTACGATCAGTACTTC
TRBJ2-3 | - | - | TRBV9 | CASSVFEAVLIDTQYF | TGTGCCAGCAGCGTATTTGAAGCGGTTCTGATAGATACGCAGTATTTT
TRBJ2-5 | TRBD1 | - | TRBV19 | CASSMSSQGQETQYF | TGTGCCAGTAGTATGTCCTCACAGGGGCAAGAGACCCAGTACTTC
TRBJ2-5 | - | - | TRBV2 | CVIGGMGLQETQYF | TGTGTCATTGGTGGGATGGGCCTTCAGGAGACCCAGTACTTC
TRBJ1-5 | - | few | TRBV28 | CASSSGQAARNQPQHF | TGTGCCAGCAGTTCCGGCCAGGCGGCTCGCAATCAGCCCCAGCATTTT
TRBJ2-1 | - | - | TRBV9 | CESSVAANKNEQFF | TGTGAAAGCAGCGTAGCGGCTAATAAGAATGAGCAGTTCTTC
TRBJ2-7 | TRBD1 | medium-sized | TRBV28 | CASSLTGVGYEQYF | TGTGCCAGCAGTTTAACAGGGGTTGGCTACGAGCAGTACTTC
TRBJ1-2 | - | - | TRBV28 | CALSGRAGYGYTF | TGTGCCCTCAGTGGAAGGGCCGGGTATGGCTACACCTTC
TRBJ1-2 | TRBD1 | medium-sized | TRBV5-4 | CASSSGTGQNYGYTF | TGTGCCAGCAGCTCCGGGACAGGGCAAAACTATGGCTACACCTTC
TRBJ2-1 | TRBD2 | - | TRBV11-3 | CASSPRTSGNEQFF | TGTGCCAGCAGCCCTAGGACTAGCGGAAATGAGCAGTTCTTC
TRBJ2-1 | TRBD2 | - | TRBV6-2/TRBV6-3 | CASPTGGRCLTRSYNEQFF | TGTGCCAGCCCTACCGGCGGGAGGTGCCTTACACGCTCCTACAATGAGCAGTTCTTC
TRBJ2-1 | - | - | TRBV5-5 | CASSLDTYNEQFF | TGTGCCAGCAGCTTGGACACTTACAATGAGCAGTTCTTC
TRBJ2-5 | - | - | TRBV7-6 | CASSLAVGRGETQYF | TGTGCCAGCAGCTTAGCGGTCGGCAGGGGAGAGACCCAGTACTTC
TRBJ2-5 | TRBD2 | - | TRBV7-2 | CASSISLAGGGETQYF | TGTGCCAGCAGCATTTCTCTAGCGGGAGGAGGAGAGACCCAGTACTTC
TRBJ2-1 | - | - | TRBV7-8 | CAISFAASVGEQFF | TGTGCCATCAGCTTTGCCGCTAGCGTGGGTGAGCAGTTCTTC
TRBJ1-2 | - | medium-sized | TRBV6-2/TRBV6-3 | CASRGTTSGYTF | TGTGCCAGCAGGGGGACAACCTCGGGCTACACCTTC
TRBJ2-7 | - | - | TRBV19 | CASSMSGHEQYF | TGTGCCAGTAGTATGTCTGGCCACGAGCAGTACTTC
TRBJ2-2 | - | medium-sized | TRBV24-1 | CATSAARGGTGELFF | TGTGCCACCAGTGCCGCGCGAGGGGGCACCGGGGAGCTGTTTTTT
TRBJ1-6 | - | - | TRBV5-1 | CASRPLTADNSPLHF | TGCGCCAGCAGACCACTGACGGCAGATAATTCACCCCTCCACTTT
TRBJ2-7 | TRBD1 | - | TRBV6-1 | CASMPGQGFGYEQYF | TGTGCCTCCATGCCGGGACAGGGATTTGGGTACGAGCAGTACTTC
TRBJ2-1 | - | medium-sized | TRBV6-1 | CASSDRGYNEQFF | TGTGCCAGCAGTGACAGGGGTTACAATGAGCAGTTCTTC
TRBJ1-6 | TRBD1 | - | TRBV3-1 | CASSQPARQGTNSPLHF | TGTGCCAGCAGCCAACCTGCCAGACAGGGGACAAATTCACCCCTCCACTTT
TRBJ1-5 | TRBD1 | medium-sized | TRBV6-5 | CASRSSGGNQPQHF | TGTGCCAGCAGGTCTTCAGGGGGAAACCAGCCCCAGCATTTT
TRBJ1-5 | - | once | TRBV27 | CASSLSWGQPQHF | TGTGCCAGCAGTTTATCCTGGGGTCAGCCCCAGCATTTT
TRBJ1-2 | TRBD1 | medium-sized | TRBV5-6 | CASSLEGAPYGYTF | TGTGCCAGCAGCTTGGAGGGGGCGCCGTATGGCTACACCTTC